A single sample gave rise to the 18 T cell receptor beta chains below, sequenced in a study of T-cell memory formation after mild COVID-19. TCRdb fed the 5' RACE reads into MiXCR, producing one record per CDR3 protein. The table has roughly 100,000 distinct CDR3 sequences, 10% to 15% seen once. Sequencing was carried out using PBMCs or a T cell subset sorted from them (not recorded which). The receptors here all came from an adult woman who had mild COVID-19 (a few samples of this study predate the infection). Cell type and time point are not known.

This clonotype was observed a few times. The rearrangement joins TRBV4-2 to TRBJ2-3; D not resolved. Trimming took off 2 bases at V and 6 bases at J, with 12 bases between the two ends. Germline V gene data show CDR1 as LGHNA and CDR2 as YNFKEQ. The CDR3 contains 14 residues. CDR3 nucleotides: TGTGCCAGCAGCCAATCACCGGCGGAGGATACGCAGTATTTT. It specifies CASSQSPAEDTQYF.

This clonotype was observed at least ten times. The CDR3 protein is CASSPSWGSYEQYF. In DNA, the CDR3 is TGTGCCAGCAGCCCGTCCTGGGGCTCCTACGAGCAGTACTTC. V usage is TRBV7-6 and J usage is TRBJ2-7, with unresolved D. Germline assignment: CDR1 SGHVS and CDR2 FNYEAQ. The CDR3 has 14 residues. V was trimmed by 5 bases and J by 0 bases, leaving 11 bases between them.

V and J are TRBV20-1 and TRBJ1-1, with TRBD1 as a possible D gene (5 bases). Germline V CDR1 and CDR2: DFQATT, SNEGSKA (reference sequence). V was shortened by 7 bases and J by 4 bases, with 16 bases between the two germline ends. This CDR3 spans 13 amino acids. The CDR3, as DNA: TGCAGTGGGGGCGGTGCTAGAGGCACTGAAGCTTTCTTT. Its translation: CSGGGARGTEAFF.

The chain carries TRBV6-5 and TRBJ2-7; possibly TRBD1 for D (6 bases). Germline loops: CDR1 MNHEY, CDR2 SVGAGI. The V gene lost 4 bases and the J gene lost 2 bases, with 12 bases spanning the gap. This CDR3 comprises 14 residues. The CDR3 nucleotides read TGTGCCAGCAGTTCACCGGGACAAACCTACGAGCAGTACTTC. Its translation is CASSSPGQTYEQYF.

The CDR3 region is CASSPKTGWQETQYF. Written as DNA, the CDR3 is TGTGCCAGCAGTCCTAAAACAGGGTGGCAAGAGACCCAGTACTTC. The chain is built from TRBV25-1 and TRBJ2-5; possible D gene TRBD1, 6 bases. The CDR3 consists of 15 residues. The ends were cut back, 5 bases at V and 2 bases at J, with 15 bases in the middle. Germline CDR1 is MGHDK and CDR2 is SYGVNS.

The CDR3 spells CASSYVRSNEQFF. The CDR3 DNA is TGTGCCAGCAGTTACGTACGTAGCAATGAGCAGTTCTTC. V is TRBV6-5 and J is TRBJ2-1; D unresolved. CDR3 length: 13 residues. Germline V gene lookup returns CDR1 MNHEY and CDR2 SVGAGI. Deletions cut 2 bases from V and 6 bases from J, with 8 bases between.

This clonotype was counted a few times. The genes are TRBV4-3 and TRBJ2-2, with a weak D call TRBD2 (5 bases). Germline V gene data show CDR1 as LGHNA and CDR2 as YSLEER. V gave up 0 bases and J gave up 7 bases, with 21 bases separating them. The CDR3 spans 18 residues. The CDR3 coding sequence is TGCGCCAGCAGCCAAGATTGGCTAGCCCAAGGAGATGTCGGGGAGCTGTTTTTT. Encoded protein: CASSQDWLAQGDVGELFF.

The table lists this clonotype with a few counts. The chain links TRBV18 to TRBJ2-1, with TRBD1 matching over 10 bases. The CDR3 consists of 16 residues. The junction had 11 bases not matched to a gene; V was cut back by 7 bases and J by 5 bases. Germline CDR1 is KGHSH and CDR2 is LQKENI. CDR3 coding DNA: TGTGCCAGCTTCTTACCTGACAGGGGGCCCCACAATGAGCAGTTCTTC. Translated, it gives CASFLPDRGPHNEQFF.

This rearrangement joins TRBV6-4 to TRBJ2-2; a weak D match, TRBD2 (5 bases). The V gene's germline CDR1 is MRHNA and CDR2 SNTAGT. Trimming removed 4 bases from V and 4 bases from J, with 13 bases in between. CDR3 length: 15 residues. The CDR3 here is CASSASGSGTGELFF. DNA for the CDR3: TGTGCCAGCAGTGCCTCGGGGTCGGGCACCGGGGAGCTGTTTTTT.

This clonotype was counted a few times. The J gene is TRBJ2-2, the V gene TRBV7-6, with 7 bases aligning to TRBD2. Germline V lookup: CDR1 SGHVS, CDR2 FNYEAQ. The CDR3 is 17 amino acids. V lost 7 bases to trimming and J lost 6 bases; unmatched junction nucleotides: 17. CDR3 bases: TGTGCCAGCAAGAAGCACCCACGGGAGGCCGACGCCGGGGAGCTGTTTTTT. It encodes CASKKHPREADAGELFF.

J is TRBJ2-7 and V is TRBV24-1; no firm D call. CDR3 length equals 12 residues. Germline CDR1 and CDR2: KGHDR and SFDVKD. Trimming took off 1 base at V and 5 bases at J, with 5 bases between the two ends. CDR3 sequence: CATSDFSNEQYF. Here the CDR3 DNA reads TGTGCCACCAGTGATTTTTCGAACGAGCAGTACTTC.

A few counts support this clonotype. The rearrangement joins TRBV9 to TRBJ2-5; 13 bases are shared with TRBD2. The ends lost 7 bases at V and 5 bases at J; junction bases unmatched: 8. The CDR3 runs to 15 residues. Looked up from germline, CDR1 is SGDLS and CDR2 is YYNGEE. The CDR3 loop reads CASGTSGKLLETQYF. The CDR3 region has the DNA TGTGCCAGCGGGACTAGCGGGAAGCTCTTGGAGACCCAGTACTTC.

This clonotype has a handful of counts. The chain recombines TRBV7-9 with TRBJ2-1; unclear D gene. Germline V lookup: CDR1 SEHNR, CDR2 FQNEAQ (reference sequence). V was shortened by 4 bases and J by 0 bases, with 10 bases between the two germline ends. This CDR3 region has 15 residues. CDR3 residues: CASSSSSGSYNEQFF. Here the CDR3 DNA reads TGTGCCAGCAGCTCCTCGTCTGGCTCCTACAATGAGCAGTTCTTC.

This clonotype was found a few times. The chain carries TRBV7-8 and TRBJ2-1, with no clear D. The V end lost 9 bases, the J end lost 6 bases, and 18 bases lay between the germline ends. CDR1 and CDR2 from the germline V gene are SGHVS and FQNEAQ. The CDR3 runs 14 residues. The CDR3 loop is CASYPLGWGNEQFF. CDR3 nucleotide sequence: TGTGCCAGTTACCCTTTAGGCTGGGGCAATGAGCAGTTCTTC.

There are a few counts of this clonotype. The missing conserved phenylalanine or tryptophan at the end of this CDR3 makes a read error likely. The limits of the CDR3 on the DNA are not certain, so only TCRdb's listed CDR3 is given. The chain is built from TRBV21-1 and TRBJ2-7. TRBV21-1 is tagged as a pseudogene. 10 amino acids form the CDR3, both terminal residues included. The CDR3 sequence: CASSKATSFL.

This clonotype was seen a handful of times. The chain employs TRBV24-1 and TRBJ2-5; 8 bases map to TRBD1. V was clipped by 2 bases and J by 5 bases; unmatched bases: 15. Germline V gene lookup returns CDR1 KGHDR and CDR2 SFDVKD. This CDR3 spans 18 amino acids. The CDR3 is CATSDSRDRPRGDETQYF. The CDR3 nucleotides are TGTGCCACCAGTGATTCCCGGGACAGGCCAAGGGGGGATGAGACCCAGTACTTC.

J is TRBJ1-1 and V is TRBV5-5; D is uncertain. This CDR3 contains 13 residues. V gave up 1 base and J gave up 1 base, with 5 bases separating them. CDR1 and CDR2 from the germline V gene are SGHKS and YYEKEE (reference sequence). The CDR3 spells CASSLWENTEAFF. Here the CDR3 DNA reads TGTGCCAGCAGCTTGTGGGAGAACACTGAAGCTTTCTTT.

Concerning this clonotype itself: The junction departs from germline at one end; a sequencing error may be responsible. The rearrangement uses TRBV12-3 or TRBV12-4 and TRBJ1-1; D may be TRBD1 (5 bases). The CDR3 is made up of 16 amino acids. CDR3 protein: CASRLVGRAPNTEAFF. Written as DNA, the CDR3 is TGTGCCAGCAGATTAGTGGGCAGGGCACCGAACACTGAAGCTTTCTTT.